A single sample gave rise to the 6 T cell receptor beta chains below, sequenced in a study of response to subunit inactivated influenza vaccine. TCRdb recomputed calls from the RT-PCR reads with MiXCR, one row per CDR3 protein. The data show some 600,000 distinct CDR3 sequences, around 13% seen once. This specimen was PBMCs from blood, taken 14 days before vaccination. These receptors originate from a man aged 50 to 60 who received an inactivated influenza vaccine.

This clonotype occurred a few times. The rearrangement joins TRBV20-1 to TRBJ2-7; TRBD2 might be the D (6 bases). The CDR3 has 15 residues. Trimming took 6 bases from V and 0 from J, leaving 18 bases between them. Germline-derived CDR1 and CDR2 are DFQATT and SNEGSKA (reference sequence). The DNA of the CDR3 is TGCAGTGCCACTTCGGGAGCCAAATACTCCTACGAGCAGTACTTC. Translated, it gives CSATSGAKYSYEQYF.

This chain connects TRBV4-3 to TRBJ2-1, with D tentatively TRBD2 (5 bases). The CDR3 length is 16 residues. The germline V gene has CDR1 LGHNA and CDR2 YSLEER. Trimming pared 0 bases from V and 4 bases from J, leaving 13 bases between. The CDR3 loop reads CASSQDGSSGYNEQFF. CDR3 in DNA: TGCGCCAGCAGCCAAGATGGCAGTTCGGGGTACAATGAGCAGTTCTTC.

The rearrangement links TRBV9 to TRBJ2-3; no reliable D call. The CDR3 is made up of 15 amino acids. Trimming took 0 bases from V and 7 from J, leaving 15 bases between them. Germline lookup yields CDR1 SGDLS and CDR2 YYNGEE. The CDR3, as DNA: TGTGCCAGCAGCGTAGGGGCGACTGGGGATAATACGCAGTATTTT. This codes for CASSVGATGDNTQYF.

This clonotype was observed a few times. V and J are TRBV6-2 or TRBV6-3 and TRBJ2-5; TRBD1 matches at 10 bases. V dropped 4 bases and J dropped 5; count of bases not matched to a gene: 13. Germline CDR1 is MNHEY and CDR2 is SVGEGT. The CDR3 has 17 amino acids. The CDR3 DNA sequence: TGTGCCAGCAGTTCAGGGACAGGGGCGTTCGCCGGGGAGACCCAGTACTTC. Translating it yields CASSSGTGAFAGETQYF.

This clonotype was observed a single time. This sequence joins TRBV30 and TRBJ1-1; no definite D call. V shed 3 bases and J shed 0 bases, with 14 bases lying between them. The CDR3 totals 15 residues. CDR1 is GTSNPN and CDR2 is SVGIG in the germline V gene (reference sequence). The chain's CDR3 is CAWSDGPYMNTEAFF. CDR3 nucleotides: TGTGCCTGGAGCGACGGGCCTTATATGAACACTGAAGCTTTCTTT.

CDR3: CASSFLAGTGELFF. In DNA form, the CDR3 reads TGCGCCAGCAGCTTTTTGGCCGGGACCGGGGAGCTGTTTTTT. This chain connects TRBV5-1 to TRBJ2-2; no firm D call. Trimming left V 2 bases short and J 5 bases short, with 10 bases between. Germline V gives CDR1 SGHRS, CDR2 YFSETQ. This CDR3 has 14 residues.